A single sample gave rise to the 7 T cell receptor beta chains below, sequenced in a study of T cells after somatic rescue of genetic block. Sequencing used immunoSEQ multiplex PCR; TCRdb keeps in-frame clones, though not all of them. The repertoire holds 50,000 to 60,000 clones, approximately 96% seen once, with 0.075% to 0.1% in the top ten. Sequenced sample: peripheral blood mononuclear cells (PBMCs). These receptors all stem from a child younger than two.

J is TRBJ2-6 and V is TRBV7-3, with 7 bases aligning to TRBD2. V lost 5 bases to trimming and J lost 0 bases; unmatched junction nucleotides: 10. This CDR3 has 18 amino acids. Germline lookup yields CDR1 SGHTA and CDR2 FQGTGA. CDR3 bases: TGTGCCAGCAGCCCCCGCGGTAGCGGGCCCTCTGGGGCCAACGTCCTGACTTTC. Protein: CASSPRGSGPSGANVLTF.

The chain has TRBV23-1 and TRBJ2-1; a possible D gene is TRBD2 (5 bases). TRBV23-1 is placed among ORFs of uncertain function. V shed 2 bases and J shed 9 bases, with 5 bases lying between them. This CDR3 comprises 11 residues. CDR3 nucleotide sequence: TGCGCCAGCAGTCAAGCGGGTGAGCAGTTCTTC. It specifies CASSQAGEQFF.

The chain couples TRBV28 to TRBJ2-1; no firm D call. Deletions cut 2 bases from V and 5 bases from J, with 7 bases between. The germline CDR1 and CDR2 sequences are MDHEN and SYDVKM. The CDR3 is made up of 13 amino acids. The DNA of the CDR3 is TGTGCCAGCAGTTTAAAGTGGAACAATGAGCAGTTCTTC. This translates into CASSLKWNNEQFF.

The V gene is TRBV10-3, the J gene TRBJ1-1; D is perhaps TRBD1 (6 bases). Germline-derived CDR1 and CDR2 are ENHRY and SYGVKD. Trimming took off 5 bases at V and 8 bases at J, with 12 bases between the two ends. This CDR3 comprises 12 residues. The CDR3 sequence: CAISPTDREAFF. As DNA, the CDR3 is TGTGCCATCAGTCCTACAGACAGGGAAGCTTTCTTT.

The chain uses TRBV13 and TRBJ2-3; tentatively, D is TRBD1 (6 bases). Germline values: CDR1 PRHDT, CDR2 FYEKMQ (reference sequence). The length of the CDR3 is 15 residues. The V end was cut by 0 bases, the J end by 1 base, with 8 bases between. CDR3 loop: CASSLGAGGTDTQYF. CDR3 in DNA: TGTGCCAGCAGCTTAGGAGCAGGGGGCACAGATACGCAGTATTTT.

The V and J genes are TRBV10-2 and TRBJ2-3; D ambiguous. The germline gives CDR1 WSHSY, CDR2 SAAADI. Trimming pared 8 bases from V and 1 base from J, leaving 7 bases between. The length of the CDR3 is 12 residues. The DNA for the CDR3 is TGCGCCAGCCGGACCGGCACAGATACGCAGTATTTT. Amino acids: CASRTGTDTQYF.

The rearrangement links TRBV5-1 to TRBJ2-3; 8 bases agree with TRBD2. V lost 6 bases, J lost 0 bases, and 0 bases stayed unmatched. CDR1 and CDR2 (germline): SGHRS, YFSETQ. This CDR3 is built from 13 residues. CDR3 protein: CASTSGSTDTQYF. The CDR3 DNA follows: TGCGCCAGCACTAGCGGGAGCACAGATACGCAGTATTTT. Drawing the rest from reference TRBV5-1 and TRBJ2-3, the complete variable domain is KAGVTQTPRYLIKTRGQQVTLSCSPISGHRSVSWYQQTPGQGLQFLFEYFSETQRNKGNFPGRFSGRQFSNSRSEMNVSTLELGDSALYLCASTSGSTDTQYFGPGTRLTVL.